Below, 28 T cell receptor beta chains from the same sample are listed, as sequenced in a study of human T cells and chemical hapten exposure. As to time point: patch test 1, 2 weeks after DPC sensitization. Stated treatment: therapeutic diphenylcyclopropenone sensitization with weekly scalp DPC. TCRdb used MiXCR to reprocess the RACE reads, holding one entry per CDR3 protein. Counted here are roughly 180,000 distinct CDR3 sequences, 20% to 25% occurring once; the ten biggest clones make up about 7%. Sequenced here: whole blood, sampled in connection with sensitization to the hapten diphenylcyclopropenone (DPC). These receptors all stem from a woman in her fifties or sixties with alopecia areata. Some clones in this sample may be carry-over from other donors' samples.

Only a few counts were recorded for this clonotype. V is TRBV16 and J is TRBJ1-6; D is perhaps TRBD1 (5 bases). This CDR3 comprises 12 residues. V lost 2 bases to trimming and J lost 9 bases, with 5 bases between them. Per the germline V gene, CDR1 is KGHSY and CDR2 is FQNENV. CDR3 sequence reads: CASSQQGSPLHF. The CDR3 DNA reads TGTGCCAGCAGCCAACAGGGTTCACCCCTCCACTTT.

CDR3 residues: CASSEGGSPPYEQYF. In DNA form, the CDR3 reads TGTGCCAGCAGTGAGGGGGGGTCTCCCCCTTACGAGCAGTACTTC. The genes are TRBV2 and TRBJ2-7; 7 nucleotides agree with TRBD2. CDR3 length: 15 residues. Trimming removed 3 bases from V and 4 bases from J; junction bases left unmatched: 9. The V gene's germline CDR1 is SNHLY and CDR2 FYNNEI.

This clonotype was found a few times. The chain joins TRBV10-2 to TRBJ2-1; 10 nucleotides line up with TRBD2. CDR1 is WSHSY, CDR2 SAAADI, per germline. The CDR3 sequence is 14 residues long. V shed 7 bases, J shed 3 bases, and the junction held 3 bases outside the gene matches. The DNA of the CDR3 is TGCGCCAGCAAGGGACTAGCGTACTACAATGAGCAGTTCTTC. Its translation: CASKGLAYYNEQFF.

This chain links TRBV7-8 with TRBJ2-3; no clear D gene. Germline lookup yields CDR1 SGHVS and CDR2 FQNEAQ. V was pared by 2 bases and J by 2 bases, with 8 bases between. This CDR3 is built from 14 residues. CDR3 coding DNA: TGTGCCAGCAGCTTAATGGAGAACACAGATACGCAGTATTTT. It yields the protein CASSLMENTDTQYF.

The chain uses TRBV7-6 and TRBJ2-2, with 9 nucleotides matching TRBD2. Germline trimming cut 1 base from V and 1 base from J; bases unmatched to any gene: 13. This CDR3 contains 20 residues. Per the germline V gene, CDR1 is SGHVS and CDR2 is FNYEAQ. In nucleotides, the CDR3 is TGTGCCAGCAGCTTAGAGGTCCTAGCGGGGAAATCCCTGAACACCGGGGAGCTGTTTTTT. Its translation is CASSLEVLAGKSLNTGELFF.

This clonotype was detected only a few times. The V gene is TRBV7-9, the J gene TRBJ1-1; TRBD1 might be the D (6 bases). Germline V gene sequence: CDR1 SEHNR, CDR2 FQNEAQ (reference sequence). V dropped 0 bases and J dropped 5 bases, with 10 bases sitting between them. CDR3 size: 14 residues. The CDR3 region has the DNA TGTGCCAGCAGCTTAGCGCAGGGGAGGACTGAAGCTTTCTTT. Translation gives CASSLAQGRTEAFF.

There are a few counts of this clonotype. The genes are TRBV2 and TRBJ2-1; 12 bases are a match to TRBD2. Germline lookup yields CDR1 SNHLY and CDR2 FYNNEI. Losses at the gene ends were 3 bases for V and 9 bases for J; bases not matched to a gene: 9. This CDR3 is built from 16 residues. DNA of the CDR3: TGTGCCAGCAGTGATAGGCTAGCGGGAGGGCCAGGTGAGCAGTTCTTC. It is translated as CASSDRLAGGPGEQFF.

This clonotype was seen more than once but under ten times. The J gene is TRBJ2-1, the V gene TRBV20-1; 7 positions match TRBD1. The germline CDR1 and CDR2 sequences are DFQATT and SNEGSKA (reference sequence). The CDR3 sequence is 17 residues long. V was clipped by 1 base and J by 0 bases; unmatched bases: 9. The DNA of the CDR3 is TGCAGTGCTAGAGGATGGGACAGACAAAGCTCCTACAATGAGCAGTTCTTC. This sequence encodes CSARGWDRQSSYNEQFF.

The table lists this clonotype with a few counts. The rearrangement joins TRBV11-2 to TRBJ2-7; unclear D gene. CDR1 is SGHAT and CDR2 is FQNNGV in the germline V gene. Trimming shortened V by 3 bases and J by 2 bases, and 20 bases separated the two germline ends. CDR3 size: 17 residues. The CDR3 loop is CASSLHRSSKSAYEQYF. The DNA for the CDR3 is TGTGCCAGCAGCTTGCACAGAAGTTCCAAATCTGCCTACGAGCAGTACTTC.

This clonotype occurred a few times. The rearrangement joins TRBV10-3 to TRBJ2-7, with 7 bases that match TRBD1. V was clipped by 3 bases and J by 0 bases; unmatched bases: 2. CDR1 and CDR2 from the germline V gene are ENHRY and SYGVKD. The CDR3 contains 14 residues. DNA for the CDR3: TGTGCCATCAGTGAAGACAGGGACTCCTACGAGCAGTACTTC. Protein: CAISEDRDSYEQYF.

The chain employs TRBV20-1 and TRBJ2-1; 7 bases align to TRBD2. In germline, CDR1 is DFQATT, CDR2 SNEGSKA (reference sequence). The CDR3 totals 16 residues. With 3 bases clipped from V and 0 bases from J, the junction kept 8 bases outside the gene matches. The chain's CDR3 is CSASKSASGSYNEQFF. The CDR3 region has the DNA TGCAGTGCTAGCAAGTCGGCTAGCGGCTCCTACAATGAGCAGTTCTTC.

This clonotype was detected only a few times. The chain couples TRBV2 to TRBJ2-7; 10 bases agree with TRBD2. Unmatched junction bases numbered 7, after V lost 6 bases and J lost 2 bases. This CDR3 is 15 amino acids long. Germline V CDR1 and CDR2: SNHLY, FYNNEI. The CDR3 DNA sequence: TGTGCCAGCAGGCCTGGACTAGCGGTTACCTACGAGCAGTACTTC. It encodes CASRPGLAVTYEQYF.

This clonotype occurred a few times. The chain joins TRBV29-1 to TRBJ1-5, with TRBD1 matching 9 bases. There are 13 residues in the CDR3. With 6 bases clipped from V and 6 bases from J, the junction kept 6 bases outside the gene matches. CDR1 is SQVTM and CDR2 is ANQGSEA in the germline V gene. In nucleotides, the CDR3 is TGCAGCGTCCGGGACAGGGCGACTCAGCCCCAGCATTTT. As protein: CSVRDRATQPQHF.

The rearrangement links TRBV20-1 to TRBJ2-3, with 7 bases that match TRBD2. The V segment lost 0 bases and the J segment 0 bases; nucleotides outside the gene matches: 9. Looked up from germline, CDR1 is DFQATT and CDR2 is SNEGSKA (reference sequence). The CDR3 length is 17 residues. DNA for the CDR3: TGCAGTGCTAGAGATTTGAGAGGGCGGGAGAGCACAGATACGCAGTATTTT. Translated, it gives CSARDLRGRESTDTQYF.

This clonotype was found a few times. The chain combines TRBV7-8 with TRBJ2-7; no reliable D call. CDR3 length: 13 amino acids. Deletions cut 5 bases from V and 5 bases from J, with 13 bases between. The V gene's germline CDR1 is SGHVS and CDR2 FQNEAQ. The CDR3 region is CASSGDRSNEQYF. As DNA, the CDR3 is TGTGCCAGCAGCGGCGACCGGTCCAACGAGCAGTACTTC. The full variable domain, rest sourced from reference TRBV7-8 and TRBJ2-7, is GAGVSQSPRYKVAKRGQDVALRCDPISGHVSLFWYQQALGQGPEFLTYFQNEAQLDKSGLPSDRFFAERPEGSVSTLKIQRTQQEDSAVYLCASSGDRSNEQYFGPGTRLTVT.

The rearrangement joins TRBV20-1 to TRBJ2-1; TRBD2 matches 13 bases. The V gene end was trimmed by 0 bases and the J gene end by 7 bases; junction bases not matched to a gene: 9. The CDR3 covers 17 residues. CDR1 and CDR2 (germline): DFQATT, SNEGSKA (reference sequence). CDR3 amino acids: CSARDSGLAGVGNEQFF. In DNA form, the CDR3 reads TGCAGTGCTAGAGATAGCGGACTAGCGGGAGTCGGAAATGAGCAGTTCTTC.

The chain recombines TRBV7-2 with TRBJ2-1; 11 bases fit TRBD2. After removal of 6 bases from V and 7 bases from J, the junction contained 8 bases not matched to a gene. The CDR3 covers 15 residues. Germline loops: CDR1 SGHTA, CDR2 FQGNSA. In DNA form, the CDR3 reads TGTGCCAGCAGAGATACTAGCGGGAGTTGGAATGAGCAGTTCTTC. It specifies CASRDTSGSWNEQFF.

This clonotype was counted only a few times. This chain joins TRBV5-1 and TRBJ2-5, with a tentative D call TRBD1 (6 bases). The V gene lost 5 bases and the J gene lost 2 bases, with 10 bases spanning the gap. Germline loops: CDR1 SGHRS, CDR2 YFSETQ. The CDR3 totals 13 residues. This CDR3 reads CASRGQYQETQYF. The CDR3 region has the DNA TGCGCCAGCAGAGGACAGTATCAAGAGACCCAGTACTTC.

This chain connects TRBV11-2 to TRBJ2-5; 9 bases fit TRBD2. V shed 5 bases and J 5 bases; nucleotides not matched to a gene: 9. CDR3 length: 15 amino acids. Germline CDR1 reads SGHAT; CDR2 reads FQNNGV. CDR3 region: CASSPVAGAAETQYF. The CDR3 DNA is TGTGCCAGCAGCCCAGTAGCGGGAGCTGCGGAGACCCAGTACTTC. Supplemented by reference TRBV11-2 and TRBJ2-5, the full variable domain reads EAGVAQSPRYKIIEKRQSVAFWCNPISGHATLYWYQQILGQGPKLLIQFQNNGVVDDSQLPKDRFSAERLKGVDSTLKIQPAKLEDSAVYLCASSPVAGAAETQYFGPGTRLLVL.

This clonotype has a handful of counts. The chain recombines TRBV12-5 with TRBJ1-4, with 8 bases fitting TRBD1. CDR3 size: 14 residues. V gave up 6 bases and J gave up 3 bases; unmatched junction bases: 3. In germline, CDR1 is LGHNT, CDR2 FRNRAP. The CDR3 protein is CASGGGQANEKLFF. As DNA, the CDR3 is TGTGCTAGTGGGGGGGGACAGGCTAATGAAAAACTGTTTTTT.

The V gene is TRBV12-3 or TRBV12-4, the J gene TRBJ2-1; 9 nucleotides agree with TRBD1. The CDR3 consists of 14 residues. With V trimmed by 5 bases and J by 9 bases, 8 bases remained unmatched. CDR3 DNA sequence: TGTGCCAGCAGTCCGTACCGGGACAGGGTTGAGCAGTTCTTC. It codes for CASSPYRDRVEQFF.

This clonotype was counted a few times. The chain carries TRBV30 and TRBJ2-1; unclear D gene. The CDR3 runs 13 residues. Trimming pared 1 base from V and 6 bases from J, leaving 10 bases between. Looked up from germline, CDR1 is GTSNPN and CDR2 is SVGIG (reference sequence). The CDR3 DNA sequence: TGTGCCTGGAGTGGGCGGACGATCAATGAGCAGTTCTTC. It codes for CAWSGRTINEQFF.

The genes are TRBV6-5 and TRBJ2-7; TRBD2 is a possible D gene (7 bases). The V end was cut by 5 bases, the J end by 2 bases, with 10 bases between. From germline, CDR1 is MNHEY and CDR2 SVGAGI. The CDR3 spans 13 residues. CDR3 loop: CASSKGGAYEQYF. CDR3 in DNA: TGTGCCAGCAGTAAGGGGGGGGCCTACGAGCAGTACTTC.

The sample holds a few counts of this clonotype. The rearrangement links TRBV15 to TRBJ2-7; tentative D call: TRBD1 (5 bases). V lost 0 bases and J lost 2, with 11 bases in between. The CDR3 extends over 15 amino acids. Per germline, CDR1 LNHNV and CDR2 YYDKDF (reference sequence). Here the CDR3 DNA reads TGTGCCACCAGCAGAGATTACAGGCAGACCTACGAGCAGTACTTC. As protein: CATSRDYRQTYEQYF.

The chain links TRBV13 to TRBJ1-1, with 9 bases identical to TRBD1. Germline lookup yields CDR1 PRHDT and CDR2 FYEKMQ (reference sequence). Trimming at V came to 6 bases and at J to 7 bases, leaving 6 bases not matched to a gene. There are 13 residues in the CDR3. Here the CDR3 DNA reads TGTGCCAGCAGATCGGACAGGGGCGGTGAAGCTTTCTTT. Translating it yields CASRSDRGGEAFF.

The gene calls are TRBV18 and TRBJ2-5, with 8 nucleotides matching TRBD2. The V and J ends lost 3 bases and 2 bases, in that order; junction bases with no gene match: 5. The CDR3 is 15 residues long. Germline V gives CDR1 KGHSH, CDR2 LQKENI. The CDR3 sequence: CASSPTLAGQETQYF. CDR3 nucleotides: TGTGCCAGCTCACCGACCTTAGCGGGACAAGAGACCCAGTACTTC. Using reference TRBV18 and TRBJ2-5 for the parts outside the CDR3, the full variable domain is NAGVMQNPRHLVRRRGQEARLRCSPMKGHSHVYWYRQLPEEGLKFMVYLQKENIIDESGMPKERFSAEFPKEGPSILRIQQVVRGDSAAYFCASSPTLAGQETQYFGPGTRLLVL.

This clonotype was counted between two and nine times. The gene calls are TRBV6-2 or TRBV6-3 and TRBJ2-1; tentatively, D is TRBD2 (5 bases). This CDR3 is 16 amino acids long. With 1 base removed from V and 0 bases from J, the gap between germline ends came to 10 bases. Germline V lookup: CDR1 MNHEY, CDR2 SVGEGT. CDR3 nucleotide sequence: TGTGCCAGCAGTTACTACCCGGGAATCTCCTACAATGAGCAGTTCTTC. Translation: CASSYYPGISYNEQFF.

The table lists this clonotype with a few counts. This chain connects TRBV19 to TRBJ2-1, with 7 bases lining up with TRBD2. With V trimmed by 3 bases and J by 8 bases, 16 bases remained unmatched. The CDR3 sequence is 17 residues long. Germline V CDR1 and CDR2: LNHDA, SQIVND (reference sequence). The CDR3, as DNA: TGTGCCAGTAGTATCCCCGGGGCGGGAGTGGGAGCGGATGAGCAGTTCTTC. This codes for CASSIPGAGVGADEQFF.